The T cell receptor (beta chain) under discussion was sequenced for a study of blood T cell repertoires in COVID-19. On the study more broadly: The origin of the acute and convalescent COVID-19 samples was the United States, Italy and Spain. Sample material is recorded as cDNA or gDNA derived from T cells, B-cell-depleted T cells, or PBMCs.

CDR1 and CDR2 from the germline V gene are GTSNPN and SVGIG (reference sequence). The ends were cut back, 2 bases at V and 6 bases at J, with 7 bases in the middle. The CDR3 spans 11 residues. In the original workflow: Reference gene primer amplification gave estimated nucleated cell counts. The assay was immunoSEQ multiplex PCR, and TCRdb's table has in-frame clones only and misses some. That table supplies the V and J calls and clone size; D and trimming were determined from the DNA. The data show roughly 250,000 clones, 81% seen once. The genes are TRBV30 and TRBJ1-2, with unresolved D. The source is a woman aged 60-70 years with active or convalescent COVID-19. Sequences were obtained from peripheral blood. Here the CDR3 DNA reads TGTGCCTGGAGTACGGGAAATGGCTACACCTTC. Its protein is CAWSTGNGYTF.